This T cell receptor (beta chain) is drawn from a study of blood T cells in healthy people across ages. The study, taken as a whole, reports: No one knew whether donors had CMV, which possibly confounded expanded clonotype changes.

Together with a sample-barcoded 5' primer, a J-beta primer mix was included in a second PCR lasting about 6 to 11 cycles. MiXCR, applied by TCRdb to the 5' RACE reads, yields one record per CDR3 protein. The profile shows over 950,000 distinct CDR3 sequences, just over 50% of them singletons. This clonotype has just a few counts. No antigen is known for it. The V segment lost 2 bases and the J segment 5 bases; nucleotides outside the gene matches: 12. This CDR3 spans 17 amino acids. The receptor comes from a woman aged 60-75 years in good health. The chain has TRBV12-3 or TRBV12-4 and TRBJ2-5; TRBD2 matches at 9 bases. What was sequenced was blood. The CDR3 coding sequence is TGTGCCAGCAGTTTAATTAGCGGGAGCTTTCGGTGGGAGACCCAGTACTTC. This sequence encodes CASSLISGSFRWETQYF.